This T cell receptor beta chain was recorded in a study of CD8+ T cells in alopecia areata. J gave up 4 bases and V 7 bases, and 10 bases lay outside the gene matches. There are 13 residues in the CDR3. Germline CDR1 reads SQVTM; CDR2 reads ANQGSEA. RNA was extracted and reverse transcribed into cDNA as the sequencing template. Repertoires were generated with immunoSEQ multiplex PCR, while TCRdb's copy carries only in-frame clones and drops some. The sample records 150,000 to 200,000 clones, 67% being singletons. Study outcomes and limitations: Lesional scalp, notably in alopecia totalis/universalis, had clonality above that of normal scalp. Scalp sequencing also captures normal skin's resident alphabeta T cells. Mouse data revealed clearer TCR sharing than patient data did, a gap possibly tied to HLA.

As regards this clone: Its antigen is unidentified.

This specimen consisted of CD8+ T cells sorted from blood, obtained at week 0. The genes are TRBV29-1 and TRBJ2-7, with 7 bases aligning to TRBD2. This TCR was sampled from a human donor with alopecia areata. The CDR3 coding sequence is TGCAGCGCCCTTTTGGCGGGGGAGTACGAGCAGTACTTC. Its protein product is CSALLAGEYEQYF.